These T cell receptor beta chains were read from a single sample in a study of shared clonotypes between healthy human individuals. Assay used: immunoSEQ multiplex PCR; TCRdb lists only in-frame clones, some missing. The sample has roughly 2.5 million clones; approximately 90% are singletons. The specimen sequenced was naive CD4+ T cells sorted from blood. These receptors originate from a man in his late teens or twenties in good health. CDR3s include the opening cysteine and the closing phenylalanine or tryptophan. A D gene is named only where the DNA matches it firmly. Rows give clone size only sometimes, using once, few, many, or a class for an expanded clone.

TRBJ2-7	-	TRBV29-1	-	11	TGCAGCGTTGAGACGGCCCTCGAGCAGTACTTC	CSVETALEQYF
TRBJ2-5	TRBD2	TRBV10-3	once	14	TGTGCCATCAGACAGGCCGCGGGAGGAGAGACCCAGTACTTC	CAIRQAAGGETQYF
TRBJ2-6	-	TRBV4-3	-	15	TGCGCCAGCAGCCAACTCCCGCATGGGGCCAACGTCCTGACTTTC	CASSQLPHGANVLTF
TRBJ1-2	-	TRBV30	-	11	TGTGCCTGGAGTGAATATTATGGCTACACCTTC	CAWSEYYGYTF
TRBJ2-5	-	TRBV4-1	-	12	TGCGCCAGCAGCCAAGCCAGAGAGACCCAGTACTTC	CASSQARETQYF
TRBJ2-5	-	TRBV18	-	15	TGTGCCAGCTCACCACCGGCCGGGGAGATGGGGACCCAGTACTTC	CASSPPAGEMGTQYF
TRBJ2-3	-	TRBV13	-	15	TGTGCCAGCAGCTTCCGTGGGGGGTACACAGATACGCAGTATTTT	CASSFRGGYTDTQYF
TRBJ2-1	-	TRBV6-5	-	14	TGTGCCAGCAGTTACAATCCGGGATCCAATGAGCAGTTCTTC	CASSYNPGSNEQFF
TRBJ2-1	-	TRBV27	-	14	TGTGCCAGCAGTTTACGGCTGGGAGGAGGTGAGCAGTTCTTC	CASSLRLGGGEQFF
TRBJ1-3	-	TRBV2	-	15	TGTGCCAGCAGCGCAAGGGACAACTCTGGAAACACCATATATTTT	CASSARDNSGNTIYF
TRBJ2-1	-	TRBV5-5	once	12	TGTGCCAGCAGCCCGACAGCGGATGAGCAGTTCTTC	CASSPTADEQFF
TRBJ2-3	TRBD1	TRBV5-4	-	16	TGTGCCAGCACCGAGGACAGGCCGCGTGGCACAGATACGCAGTATTTT	CASTEDRPRGTDTQYF
TRBJ2-5	-	TRBV5-1	-	12	TGCGCCAGCAGCTTGACGTCGGAGACCCAGTACTTC	CASSLTSETQYF
TRBJ2-2	TRBD1	TRBV7-9	-	16	TGTGCCAGCAGCTTAGCAGGGGGCCGGGTACCTGAGGAGCTGTTTTTT	CASSLAGGRVPEELFF
TRBJ2-3	-	TRBV30	-	14	TGTGCCTGGAGTATGGGGGTTAGCACAGATACGCAGTATTTT	CAWSMGVSTDTQYF
TRBJ2-7	TRBD1	TRBV11-2	-	15	TGTGCCAGCAGCCAAACGACAGGGTACTACTACGAGCAGTACTTC	CASSQTTGYYYEQYF
TRBJ1-2	-	TRBV7-9	-	15	TGTGCCAGCAGCCAGGGTCAGGCGGGGAACTATGGCTACACCTTC	CASSQGQAGNYGYTF
TRBJ2-3	-	TRBV5-1	once	15	TGCGCCAGCAGCTTGACACAGCCTAGCACAGATACGCAGTATTTT	CASSLTQPSTDTQYF
TRBJ2-7	-	TRBV25-1	-	13	TGTGCCAGCAGAGGGTCGGGACACTACGAGCAGTACTTC	CASRGSGHYEQYF
TRBJ1-6	-	TRBV10-3	-	15	TGTGCCATCACGGAGAAGGCGGTTGGTAGTTCACCCCTCCACTTT	CAITEKAVGSSPLHF
TRBJ2-7	-	TRBV7-9	-	12	TGTGCCAGCAGCTTAGGTTCCTACGAGCAGTACTTC	CASSLGSYEQYF
TRBJ2-5	-	TRBV27	-	14	TGTGCCAGCAGTCCCTTATCCGTTCAAGAGACCCAGTACTTC	CASSPLSVQETQYF
TRBJ2-1	-	TRBV2	-	12	TGTGCCAGCAGCCTGGTGGAGGGTAAGCAGTTCTTC	CASSLVEGKQFF
TRBJ2-5	-	TRBV30	-	15	TGTGCCTGGAGTGTAGGAGGCGGGACGGGAGAGACCCAGTACTTC	CAWSVGGGTGETQYF
TRBJ2-3	-	TRBV9	-	16	TGTGCCAGCAGCTCTCAGGACGGAACTAGCACAGATACGCAGTATTTT	CASSSQDGTSTDTQYF
TRBJ2-2	TRBD1	TRBV7-9	-	15	TGTGCCAGCAGCTCGGACAGGGCTAGCACCGGGGAGCTGTTTTTT	CASSSDRASTGELFF
TRBJ1-1	-	TRBV19	-	14	TGTGCCAGTAGTATCGTGGGCCAGAACACTGAAGCTTTCTTT	CASSIVGQNTEAFF
TRBJ2-7	-	TRBV11-2	once	14	TGTGCCAGCAGCTTGGTCCAGGGGGGCTACGAGCAGTACTTC	CASSLVQGGYEQYF
TRBJ2-1	TRBD1	TRBV19	-	14	TGTGCCAGTAGTATAGGACGGGACAGGGATGAGCAGTTCTTC	CASSIGRDRDEQFF
TRBJ2-2	-	TRBV2	-	13	TGTGCCAGCCGAGTACAGGGAACCGGGGAGCTGTTTTTT	CASRVQGTGELFF
TRBJ2-7	TRBD2	TRBV7-9	-	15	TGTGCCAGCAGCTTACCGGGGACTAGTGCGAACGAGCAGTACTTC	CASSLPGTSANEQYF
TRBJ1-6	-	TRBV25-1	-	14	TGTGCCAGCGAAGTCCCGGGGGTCAATTCACCCCTCCACTTT	CASEVPGVNSPLHF
TRBJ2-1	-	TRBV5-4	-	14	TGTGCCAGCAGCGGGGGACGGAGGAACAATGAGCAGTTCTTC	CASSGGRRNNEQFF
TRBJ2-7	-	TRBV5-4	-	13	TGTGCCAGCAGCTGGGCAAGTTCCAACGAGCAGTACTTC	CASSWASSNEQYF
TRBJ1-1	-	TRBV28	-	14	TGTGCCAGCCTCGCTGGGGGCGGTCACACTGAAGCTTTCTTT	CASLAGGGHTEAFF
TRBJ1-6	-	TRBV6-1	-	15	TGTGCCAGCAGTGAAATGGGGATAGGGAATTCACCCCTCCACTTT	CASSEMGIGNSPLHF
TRBJ1-5	-	TRBV6-5	-	15	TGTGCCAGCAGAAGCGACAGTTATAGCAATCAGCCCCAGCATTTT	CASRSDSYSNQPQHF
TRBJ1-1	-	TRBV18	-	13	TGTGCCAGCTCACCTGTTCGGGTTACTGAAGCTTTCTTT	CASSPVRVTEAFF
TRBJ2-7	-	TRBV6-6	-	14	TGTGCCAGCAGTCCCGGTTGGGGAGGCTACGAGCAGTACTTC	CASSPGWGGYEQYF
TRBJ2-1	TRBD2	TRBV5-6	-	16	TGTGCCAGCAGCCTGACTAGCGGGAGACTTAGCAATGAGCAGTTCTTC	CASSLTSGRLSNEQFF
TRBJ1-4	-	TRBV5-1	-	13	TGCGCCAGCAGCTCGCAAGGGGGTGAAAAACTGTTTTTT	CASSSQGGEKLFF